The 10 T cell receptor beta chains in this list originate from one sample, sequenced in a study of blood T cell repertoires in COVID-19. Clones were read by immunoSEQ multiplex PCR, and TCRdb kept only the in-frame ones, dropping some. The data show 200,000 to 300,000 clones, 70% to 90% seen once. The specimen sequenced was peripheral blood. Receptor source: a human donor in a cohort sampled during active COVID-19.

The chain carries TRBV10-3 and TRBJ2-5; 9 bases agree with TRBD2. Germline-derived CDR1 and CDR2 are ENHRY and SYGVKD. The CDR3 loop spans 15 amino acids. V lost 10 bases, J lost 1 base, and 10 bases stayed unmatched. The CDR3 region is CATKGSGGIQETQYF. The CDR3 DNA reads TGTGCCACCAAGGGGAGCGGGGGGATCCAAGAGACCCAGTACTTC.

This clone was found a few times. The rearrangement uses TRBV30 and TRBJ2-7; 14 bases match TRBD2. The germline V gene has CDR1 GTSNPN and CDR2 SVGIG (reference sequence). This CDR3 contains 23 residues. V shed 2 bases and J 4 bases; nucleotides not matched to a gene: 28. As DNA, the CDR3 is TGTGCCTGGAGTCGCCGGGGCAGGGGTCTCCCCGGGACTAGCGGGGGCCGTGGATACGAGCAGTACTTC. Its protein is CAWSRRGRGLPGTSGGRGYEQYF.

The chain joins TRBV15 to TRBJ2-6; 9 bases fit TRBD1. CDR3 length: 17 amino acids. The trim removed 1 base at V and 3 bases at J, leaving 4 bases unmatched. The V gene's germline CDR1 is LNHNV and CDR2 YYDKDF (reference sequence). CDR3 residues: CATSRAQGARGANVLTF. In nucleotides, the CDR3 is TGTGCCACCAGCAGAGCACAGGGGGCTCGTGGGGCCAACGTCCTGACTTTC.

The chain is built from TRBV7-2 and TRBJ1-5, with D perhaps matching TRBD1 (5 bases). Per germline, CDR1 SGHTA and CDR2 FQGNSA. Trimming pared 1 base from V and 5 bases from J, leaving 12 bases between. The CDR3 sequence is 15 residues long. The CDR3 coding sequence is TGTGCCAGCAGCTTAGTGGGCCGGGGGGATCAGCCCCAGCATTTT. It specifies CASSLVGRGDQPQHF.

CDR3 nucleotides: TGTGCCAGCAGTTATTCGAGTATAAGCTTTAATGAGCAGTTCTTC. It yields the protein CASSYSSISFNEQFF. This chain connects TRBV6-5 to TRBJ2-1, with D unresolved. Germline lookup yields CDR1 MNHEY and CDR2 SVGAGI. The V end lost 3 bases, the J end lost 7 bases, and 16 bases lay between the germline ends. The length of the CDR3 is 15 residues.

The CDR3 region is CASSPVMTAGETQYF. CDR3 DNA: TGTGCCAGCTCACCCGTGATGACAGCGGGAGAGACCCAGTACTTC. The chain combines TRBV18 with TRBJ2-5, with D tentatively TRBD2 (6 bases). Germline V CDR1 and CDR2: KGHSH, LQKENI. CDR3 length equals 15 residues. Trimming stripped 3 bases from V and 4 bases from J, with 15 bases between.

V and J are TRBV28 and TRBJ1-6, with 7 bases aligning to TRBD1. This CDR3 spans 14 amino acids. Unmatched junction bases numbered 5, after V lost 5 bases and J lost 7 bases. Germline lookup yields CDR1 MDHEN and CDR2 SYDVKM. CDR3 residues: CASSPPQGNSPLHF. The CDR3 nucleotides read TGTGCCAGCAGTCCCCCACAGGGGAATTCACCCCTCCACTTT. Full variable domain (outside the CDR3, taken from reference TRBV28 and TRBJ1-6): DVKVTQSSRYLVKRTGEKVFLECVQDMDHENMFWYRQDPGLGLRLIYFSYDVKMKEKGDIPEGYSVSREKKERFSLILESASTNQTSMYLCASSPPQGNSPLHFGNGTRLTVT.

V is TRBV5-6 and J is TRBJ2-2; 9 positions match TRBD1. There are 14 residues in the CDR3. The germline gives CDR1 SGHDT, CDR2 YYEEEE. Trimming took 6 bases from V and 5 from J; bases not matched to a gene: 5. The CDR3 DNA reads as TGTGCCAGCACCTGGACAGGGGAAACCGGGGAGCTGTTTTTT. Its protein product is CASTWTGETGELFF.

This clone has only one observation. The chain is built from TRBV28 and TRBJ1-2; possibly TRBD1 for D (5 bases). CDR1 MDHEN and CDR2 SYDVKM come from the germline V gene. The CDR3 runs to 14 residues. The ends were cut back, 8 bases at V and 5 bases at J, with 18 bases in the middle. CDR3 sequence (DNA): TGTGCCAGCCACGTCGGGTACAGGCGGTATGGCTACACCTTC. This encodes CASHVGYRRYGYTF.

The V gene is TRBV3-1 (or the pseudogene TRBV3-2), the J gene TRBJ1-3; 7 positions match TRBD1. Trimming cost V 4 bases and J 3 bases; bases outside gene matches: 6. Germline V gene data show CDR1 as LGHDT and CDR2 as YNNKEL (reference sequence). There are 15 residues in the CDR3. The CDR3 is CASSPLRDSGNTIYF. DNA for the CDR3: TGTGCCAGCAGCCCGCTCCGGGACAGTGGAAACACCATATATTTT.